This T cell receptor (beta chain) appears in the sequencing data of a study of identical twins. TCRdb independently ran MiXCR on the 5' RACE reads; one entry per CDR3 protein. The sample holds 350,000 or so distinct CDR3 sequences, roughly 10% seen once. Trimming pared 5 bases from V and 4 bases from J, leaving 8 bases between. Germline CDR1 DFQATT, CDR2 SNEGSKA (reference sequence). This CDR3 has 12 residues. In its sample, this clonotype was seen a few times. The V and J genes are TRBV20-1 and TRBJ2-2; D unclear. Material: naive T cells sorted from blood. The sequence was collected from a woman aged 50 to 60 in good health. CDR3 in amino acids: CSAQTTTGELFF. DNA for the CDR3: TGCAGTGCTCAGACCACCACCGGGGAGCTGTTTTTT.